These 16 T cell receptor beta chains came from one sample sequenced in a study of shared clonotypes between healthy human individuals. Using immunoSEQ multiplex PCR, the repertoire was profiled, and TCRdb retains in-frame clones only, with some absent. The sample comprises some 2,400,000 clones, nearly 97% of which are singletons, and over 0.1% rests with the top ten. The sequenced sample consisted of naive CD4+ T cells sorted from blood. Stated subset: CD45RA+ positively selected. These receptor sequences come from a man between 18 and 29 years old in good health.

The chain combines TRBV7-9 with TRBJ2-1, with 8 bases matching TRBD2. Germline V CDR1 and CDR2: SEHNR, FQNEAQ (reference sequence). After removal of 0 bases from V and 5 bases from J, the junction contained 12 bases not matched to a gene. The CDR3 spans 18 residues. As DNA, the CDR3 is TGTGCCAGCAGCTTAGCGCGGGAGGCACTAGTCGGAAACAATGAGCAGTTCTTC. As protein: CASSLAREALVGNNEQFF.

V usage is TRBV6-5 and J usage is TRBJ2-2; 10 positions agree with TRBD1. The CDR3 spans 14 residues. Germline assignment: CDR1 MNHEY and CDR2 SVGAGI. V lost 7 bases and J lost 5; bases outside the gene matches: 4. This CDR3 reads CASNWDRGTGELFF. The CDR3 nucleotides read TGTGCCAGCAACTGGGACAGGGGAACCGGGGAGCTGTTTTTT.

The rearrangement links TRBV4-1 to TRBJ2-1, with 10 bases fitting TRBD1. V shed 6 bases, J shed 4 bases, and the junction held 6 bases outside the gene matches. This CDR3 region has 15 residues. Germline assignment: CDR1 MGHRA and CDR2 YSYEKL. CDR3 amino acids: CASSGPGQGYNEQFF. The CDR3, as DNA: TGCGCCAGCAGTGGTCCGGGACAGGGGTACAATGAGCAGTTCTTC.

The chain recombines TRBV5-6 with TRBJ2-5; no clear D. Germline V CDR1 and CDR2: SGHDT, YYEEEE. Trimming left V 2 bases short and J 4 bases short, with 9 bases between. CDR3 length: 13 amino acids. CDR3 coding DNA: TGTGCCAGCAGCTTCTTTGCTTCAGAGACCCAGTACTTC. Its protein product is CASSFFASETQYF.

The J gene is TRBJ1-2, the V gene TRBV18, with 7 bases lining up with TRBD1. CDR3 length equals 14 residues. V lost 3 bases, J lost 0 bases, and 1 base stayed unmatched. Germline loops: CDR1 KGHSH, CDR2 LQKENI. The CDR3 DNA reads as TGTGCCAGCTCACCGGACAGGCCTAACTATGGCTACACCTTC. Encoded protein: CASSPDRPNYGYTF.

This clone was picked up one time. The chain joins TRBV7-2 to TRBJ2-1, with 8 bases that match TRBD2. V lost 5 bases to trimming and J lost 7 bases; unmatched junction nucleotides: 13. The CDR3 consists of 16 residues. Germline V gene lookup returns CDR1 SGHTA and CDR2 FQGNSA. CDR3 sequence (DNA): TGTGCCAGCAGCCTCCAAACAGGACTAGCCGAAAATGAGCAGTTCTTC. Translating it yields CASSLQTGLAENEQFF.

V is TRBV19 and J is TRBJ2-7; 8 nucleotides line up with TRBD2. Germline-derived CDR1 and CDR2 are LNHDA and SQIVND (reference sequence). The length of the CDR3 is 15 residues. J was trimmed by 6 bases and V by 2 bases; bases with no gene match: 9. CDR3 coding DNA: TGTGCCAGTAGTATAAGGCTAGCGGGCCTGTTCGAGCAGTACTTC. Translation: CASSIRLAGLFEQYF.

This chain connects TRBV4-3 to TRBJ2-2; D is uncertain. V dropped 2 bases and J dropped 8 bases, with 12 bases sitting between them. Germline lookup yields CDR1 LGHNA and CDR2 YSLEER. The CDR3 covers 14 residues. The CDR3 DNA sequence: TGCGCCAGCAGCCAAATTATAAGGGTGGGGGAGCTGTTTTTT. Translation gives CASSQIIRVGELFF.

CDR3 residues: CASSYTSFWVPNNEQFF. The CDR3 region has the DNA TGTGCCAGCAGTTATACCTCCTTTTGGGTCCCGAACAATGAGCAGTTCTTC. The rearrangement uses TRBV27 and TRBJ2-1; D uncertain. The ends were cut back, 4 bases at V and 5 bases at J, with 21 bases in the middle. CDR1 and CDR2 from the germline V gene are MNHEY and SMNVEV (reference sequence). The CDR3 sequence is 17 residues long.

The rearrangement joins TRBV9 to TRBJ2-7, with D unresolved. Germline CDR1 SGDLS, CDR2 YYNGEE. The CDR3 runs 14 residues. Trimming cost V 0 bases and J 2 bases, with 9 bases left between them. The CDR3 bases are TGTGCCAGCAGCGTAGTTCCGGAACCCTACGAGCAGTACTTC. As protein: CASSVVPEPYEQYF.

The chain carries TRBV6-5 and TRBJ2-3; D ambiguous. The CDR3 has 12 amino acids. The ends were cut back, 6 bases at V and 5 bases at J, with 9 bases in the middle. Germline CDR1 MNHEY, CDR2 SVGAGI. CDR3 amino acids: CASRSDGDTQYF. The CDR3 bases are TGTGCCAGCAGATCGGACGGAGATACGCAGTATTTT.

This chain uses TRBV4-1 with TRBJ2-7; D gene uncertain. V shed 1 base and J shed 0 bases, with 7 bases lying between them. Per germline, CDR1 MGHRA and CDR2 YSYEKL. This CDR3 has 14 amino acids. This CDR3 reads CASSQAASSYEQYF. The CDR3 nucleotides read TGCGCCAGCAGCCAAGCGGCCAGCTCCTACGAGCAGTACTTC.

The chain has TRBV30 and TRBJ1-1; the D gene is possibly TRBD1 (6 bases). Trimming cost V 3 bases and J 8 bases, with 16 bases left between them. Germline V gene lookup returns CDR1 GTSNPN and CDR2 SVGIG (reference sequence). This CDR3 is 13 amino acids long. CDR3 DNA sequence: TGTGCCTGGAGATCCCCATCCGGGACAGAAGCTTTCTTT. Its translation is CAWRSPSGTEAFF. Looking up the rest from reference TRBV30 and TRBJ1-1 gives the full variable domain: SQTIHQWPATLVQPVGSPLSLECTVEGTSNPNLYWYRQAAGRGLQLLFYSVGIGQISSEVPQNLSASRPQDRQFILSSKKLLLSDSGFYLCAWRSPSGTEAFFGQGTRLTVV.

This chain connects TRBV1 to TRBJ1-3; the table's D call, TRBD1, has no DNA check behind it. TRBV1 is a documented pseudogene. The CDR3 has 18 amino acids. The CDR3 DNA reads as TGCACCAGCAGCCAAGATCTGAGTACCAGGCCCTCTGGAAACACCATATATTTT. Protein product: CTSSQDLSTRPSGNTIYF.

The chain joins TRBV6-1 to TRBJ2-5; a weak D match, TRBD2 (6 bases). There are 12 residues in the CDR3. Germline lookup yields CDR1 MNHNS and CDR2 SASEGT. V was clipped by 10 bases and J by 5 bases, with 14 bases between them. Here the CDR3 reads CATYRRVETQYF. CDR3 nucleotides: TGTGCCACCTATAGGAGGGTTGAGACCCAGTACTTC.

The J gene is TRBJ2-6, the V gene TRBV18; D gene ambiguous. V lost 2 bases and J lost 0, with 5 bases in between. This CDR3 is 15 amino acids long. Germline assignment: CDR1 KGHSH and CDR2 LQKENI. Here the CDR3 DNA reads TGTGCCAGCTCACCAGGCCGCTCTGGGGCCAACGTCCTGACTTTC. This gives the protein CASSPGRSGANVLTF.